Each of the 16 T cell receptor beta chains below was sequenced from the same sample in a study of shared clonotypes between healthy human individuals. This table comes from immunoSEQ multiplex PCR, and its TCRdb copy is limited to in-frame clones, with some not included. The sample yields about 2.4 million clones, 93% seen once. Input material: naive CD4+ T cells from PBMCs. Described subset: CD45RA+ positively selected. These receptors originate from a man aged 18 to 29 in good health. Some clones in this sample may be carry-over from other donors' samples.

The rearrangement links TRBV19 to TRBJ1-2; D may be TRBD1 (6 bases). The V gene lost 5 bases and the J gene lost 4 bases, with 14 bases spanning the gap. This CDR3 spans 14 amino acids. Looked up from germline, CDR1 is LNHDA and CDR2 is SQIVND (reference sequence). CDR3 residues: CASSVNRVLYGYTF. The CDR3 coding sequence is TGTGCCAGTAGTGTCAACAGGGTTCTCTATGGCTACACCTTC.

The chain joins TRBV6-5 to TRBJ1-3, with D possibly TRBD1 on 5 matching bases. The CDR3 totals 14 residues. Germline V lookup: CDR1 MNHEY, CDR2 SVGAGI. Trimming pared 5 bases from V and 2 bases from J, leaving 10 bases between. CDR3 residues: CASSLRGTGNTIYF. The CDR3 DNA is TGTGCCAGCAGTCTAAGGGGAACTGGAAACACCATATATTTT.

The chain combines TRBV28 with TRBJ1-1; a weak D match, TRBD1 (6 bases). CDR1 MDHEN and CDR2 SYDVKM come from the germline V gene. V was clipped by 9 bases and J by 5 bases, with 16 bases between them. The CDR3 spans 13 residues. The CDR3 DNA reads TGTGCCAGTAACTACAGGGTTGGGACTGAAGCTTTCTTT. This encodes CASNYRVGTEAFF.

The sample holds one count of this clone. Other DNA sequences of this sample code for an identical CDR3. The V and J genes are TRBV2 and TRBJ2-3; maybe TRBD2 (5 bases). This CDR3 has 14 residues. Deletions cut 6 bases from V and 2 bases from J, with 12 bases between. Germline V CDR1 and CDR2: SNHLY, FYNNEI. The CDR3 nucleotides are TGTGCCAGCAGCATAAGCGGAAACACAGATACGCAGTATTTT. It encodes CASSISGNTDTQYF.

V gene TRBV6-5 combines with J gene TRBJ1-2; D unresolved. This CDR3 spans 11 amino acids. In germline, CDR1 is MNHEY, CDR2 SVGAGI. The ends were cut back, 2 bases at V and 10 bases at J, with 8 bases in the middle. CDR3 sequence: CASSYRADYTF. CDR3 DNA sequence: TGTGCCAGCAGTTACCGGGCAGACTACACCTTC.

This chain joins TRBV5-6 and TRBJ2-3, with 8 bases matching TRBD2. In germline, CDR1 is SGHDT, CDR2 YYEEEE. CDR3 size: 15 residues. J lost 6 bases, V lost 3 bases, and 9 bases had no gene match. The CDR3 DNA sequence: TGTGCCAGCAGCTCCACCGGACGACTAGCGGATACGCAGTATTTT. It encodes CASSSTGRLADTQYF. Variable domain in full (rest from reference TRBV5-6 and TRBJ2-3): DAGVTQSPTHLIKTRGQQVTLRCSPKSGHDTVSWYQQALGQGPQFIFQYYEEEERQRGNFPDRFSGHQFPNYSSELNVNALLLGDSALYLCASSSTGRLADTQYFGPGTRLTVL.

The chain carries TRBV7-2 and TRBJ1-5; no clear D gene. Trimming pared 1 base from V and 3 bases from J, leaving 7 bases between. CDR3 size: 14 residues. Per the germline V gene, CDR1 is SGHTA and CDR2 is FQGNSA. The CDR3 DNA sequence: TGTGCCAGCAGCTTAGGACGGATCAATCAGCCCCAGCATTTT. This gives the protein CASSLGRINQPQHF.

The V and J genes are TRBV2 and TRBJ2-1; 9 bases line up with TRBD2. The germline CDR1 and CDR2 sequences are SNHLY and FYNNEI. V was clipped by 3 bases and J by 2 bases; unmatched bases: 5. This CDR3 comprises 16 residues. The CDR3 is CASSDVAGVPYNEQFF. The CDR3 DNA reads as TGTGCCAGCAGTGACGTAGCGGGAGTGCCCTACAATGAGCAGTTCTTC. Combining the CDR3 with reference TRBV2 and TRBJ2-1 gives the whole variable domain EPEVTQTPSHQVTQMGQEVILRCVPISNHLYFYWYRQILGQKVEFLVSFYNNEISEKSEIFDDQFSVERPDGSNFTLKIRSTKLEDSAMYFCASSDVAGVPYNEQFFGPGTRLTVL.

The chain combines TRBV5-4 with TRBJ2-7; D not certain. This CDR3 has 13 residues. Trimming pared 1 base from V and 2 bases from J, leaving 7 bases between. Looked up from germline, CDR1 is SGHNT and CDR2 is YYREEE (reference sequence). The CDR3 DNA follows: TGTGCCAGCAGCTTGACCAGTACCTACGAGCAGTACTTC. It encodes CASSLTSTYEQYF.

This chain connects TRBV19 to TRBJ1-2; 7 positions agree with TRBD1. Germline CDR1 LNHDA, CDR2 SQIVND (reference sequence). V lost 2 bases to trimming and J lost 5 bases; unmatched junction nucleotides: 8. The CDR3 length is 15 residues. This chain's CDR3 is CASSISSGGVYGYTF. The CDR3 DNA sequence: TGTGCCAGTAGTATATCTTCAGGGGGAGTGTATGGCTACACCTTC.

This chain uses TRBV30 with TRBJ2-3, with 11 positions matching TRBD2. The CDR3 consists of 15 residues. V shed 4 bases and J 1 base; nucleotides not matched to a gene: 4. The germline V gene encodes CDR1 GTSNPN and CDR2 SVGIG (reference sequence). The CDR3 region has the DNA TGTGCCTGGACCGGGACTAGCGGTCGCACAGATACGCAGTATTTT. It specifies CAWTGTSGRTDTQYF.

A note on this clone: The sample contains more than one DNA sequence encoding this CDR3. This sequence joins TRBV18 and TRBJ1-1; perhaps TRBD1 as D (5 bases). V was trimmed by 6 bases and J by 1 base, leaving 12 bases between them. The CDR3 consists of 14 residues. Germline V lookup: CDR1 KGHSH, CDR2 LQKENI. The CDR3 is CASSPTGGNTEAFF. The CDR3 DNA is TGTGCCAGCTCCCCTACAGGTGGGAACACTGAAGCTTTCTTT.

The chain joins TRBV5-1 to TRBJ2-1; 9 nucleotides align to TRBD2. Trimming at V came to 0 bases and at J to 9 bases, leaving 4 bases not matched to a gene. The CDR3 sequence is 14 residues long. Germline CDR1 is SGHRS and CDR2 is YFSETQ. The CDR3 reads CASSLVLAGTEQFF. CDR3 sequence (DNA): TGCGCCAGCAGCTTGGTCCTAGCGGGAACTGAGCAGTTCTTC. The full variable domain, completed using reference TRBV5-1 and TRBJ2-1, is KAGVTQTPRYLIKTRGQQVTLSCSPISGHRSVSWYQQTPGQGLQFLFEYFSETQRNKGNFPGRFSGRQFSNSRSEMNVSTLELGDSALYLCASSLVLAGTEQFFGPGTRLTVL.

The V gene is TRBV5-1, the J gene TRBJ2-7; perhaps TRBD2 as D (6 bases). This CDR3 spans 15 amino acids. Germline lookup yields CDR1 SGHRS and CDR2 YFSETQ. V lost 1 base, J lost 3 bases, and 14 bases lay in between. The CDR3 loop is CASSLILGGDYEQYF. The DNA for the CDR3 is TGCGCCAGCAGCTTGATTTTAGGAGGGGACTACGAGCAGTACTTC. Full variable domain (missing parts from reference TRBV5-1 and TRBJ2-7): KAGVTQTPRYLIKTRGQQVTLSCSPISGHRSVSWYQQTPGQGLQFLFEYFSETQRNKGNFPGRFSGRQFSNSRSEMNVSTLELGDSALYLCASSLILGGDYEQYFGPGTRLTVT.

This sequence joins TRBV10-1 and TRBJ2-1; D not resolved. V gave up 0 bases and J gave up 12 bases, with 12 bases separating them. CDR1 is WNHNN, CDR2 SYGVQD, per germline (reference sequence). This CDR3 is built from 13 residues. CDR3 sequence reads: CASSESPPRPQFF. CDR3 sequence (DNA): TGCGCCAGCAGTGAGTCGCCCCCCCGGCCGCAGTTCTTC.

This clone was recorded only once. The CDR3 nucleotides read TGTGCCAGCAGTGAATTCCCCGGGACAGGTCCAGGGGTTGAAGCTTTCTTT. It is translated as CASSEFPGTGPGVEAFF. The V gene is TRBV25-1, the J gene TRBJ1-1; 8 bases map to TRBD1. V lost 1 base and J lost 7; bases outside the gene matches: 14. Germline-derived CDR1 and CDR2 are MGHDK and SYGVNS. This CDR3 has 17 amino acids.